What follows describes a single TCR beta chain. The target antigen is unknown. This sample is part of a study of cytomegalovirus exposure and HLA in healthy donors. Study at large: The 120 validation repertoires and the roughly 680 first-cohort repertoires shared a platform, a later analysis reported.

The CDR3 totals 12 residues. V lost 3 bases and J 7 bases, leaving 8 bases between the germline ends. Germline values: CDR1 SGHDT, CDR2 YYEEEE. Method: immunoSEQ multiplex PCR; TCRdb's copy keeps in-frame clones and lacks some. The repertoire consists of about 280,000 clones, with 70% to 90% occurring once and the leading ten covering approximately 0.9%. These donors were members of the approximately 110-subject validation cohort, a group separate from the roughly 670-subject first cohort. General study points: Overall, roughly 160 TCR beta chains were annotated as cytomegalovirus-associated. Reports described diagnosis of cytomegalovirus status by the classifier as highly specific and sensitive.

Sequenced: PBMCs. The receptor was derived from a woman younger than 30 in good health and CMV-seronegative. The J gene is TRBJ2-1, the V gene TRBV5-6; tentatively, D is TRBD2 (5 bases). The chain's CDR3 is CASSWTANEQFF. In nucleotides, the CDR3 is TGTGCCAGCAGCTGGACTGCTAATGAGCAGTTCTTC.